These 8 T cell receptor beta chains were all obtained from the same sample, sequenced in a study of shared clonotypes between healthy human individuals. Generated by immunoSEQ multiplex PCR, the TCRdb table keeps only in-frame clones and is missing some. The top ten hold approximately 0.56% of the sample, which has more than 1 million clones, about four fifths seen once. Specimen: memory CD4+ T cells from PBMCs. The subset: CD45RA-negative fraction. The receptors derive from a man aged 18 to 29 in good health. Some clones in this sample may be carry-over from other donors' samples.

V usage is TRBV11-2 and J usage is TRBJ2-7, with D perhaps matching TRBD2 (5 bases). The CDR3 runs 15 residues. Germline V gives CDR1 SGHAT, CDR2 FQNNGV. The V gene lost 2 bases and the J gene lost 5 bases, with 16 bases spanning the gap. CDR3 DNA: TGTGCCAGCAGCTTAAGTGTGGGAGCGGTCGACGAGCAGTACTTC. Protein: CASSLSVGAVDEQYF.

This clone came up a few times. The chain is built from TRBV11-2 and TRBJ2-3; D is perhaps TRBD1 (6 bases). Trimming pared 3 bases from V and 5 bases from J, leaving 12 bases between. Per the germline V gene, CDR1 is SGHAT and CDR2 is FQNNGV. The CDR3 has 14 residues. The CDR3 region is CASSFNRARDTQYF. In DNA, the CDR3 is TGTGCCAGCAGCTTTAACAGGGCCAGAGATACGCAGTATTTT.

The rearrangement joins TRBV5-3 to TRBJ2-5; unclear D gene. Being an ORF, TRBV5-3 has a function that is uncertain. Trimming removed 5 bases from V and 4 bases from J, with 6 bases in between. The CDR3 sequence is 11 residues long. DNA for the CDR3: TGTGCCAGAAGTACTACAGAGACCCAGTACTTC. The encoded protein is CARSTTETQYF.

CDR3 protein: CASSLTIGDSFTGELFF. The CDR3 coding sequence is TGCGCCAGCAGCCTCACCATCGGCGACTCCTTCACCGGGGAGCTGTTTTTT. This chain connects TRBV4-3 to TRBJ2-2, with D unresolved. The germline CDR1 and CDR2 sequences are LGHNA and YSLEER. The V end lost 4 bases, the J end lost 4 bases, and 19 bases lay between the germline ends. The length of the CDR3 is 17 residues.

This clone was seen a few times. The J gene is TRBJ2-7, the V gene TRBV18, with D unclear. Germline lookup yields CDR1 KGHSH and CDR2 LQKENI. Trimming took 3 bases from V and 5 from J, leaving 11 bases between them. This CDR3 has 13 residues. As DNA, the CDR3 is TGTGCCAGCTCACCTCTGGGCAAAGACGAGCAGTACTTC. Encoded protein: CASSPLGKDEQYF.

The V and J genes are TRBV28 and TRBJ1-1; a possible D gene is TRBD1 (5 bases). CDR1 MDHEN and CDR2 SYDVKM come from the germline V gene. The CDR3 runs 14 residues. Trimming pared 5 bases from V and 1 base from J, leaving 11 bases between. The CDR3 loop reads CASSPLDRNTEAFF. DNA for the CDR3: TGTGCCAGCAGTCCCCTTGACAGGAACACTGAAGCTTTCTTT.

Here the CDR3 DNA reads TGTGCCAGCAGCTTGGAGGCAGTAGGGGAGACCCAGTACTTC. Protein product: CASSLEAVGETQYF. The rearrangement joins TRBV5-4 to TRBJ2-5, with no clear D. The length of the CDR3 is 14 residues. Germline CDR1 SGHNT, CDR2 YYREEE (reference sequence). The V gene lost 0 bases and the J gene lost 5 bases, with 11 bases spanning the gap.

CDR3 nucleotide sequence: TGTGCCAGCAGTTCAGGCGCCCAGGACCAGTACTTC. This translates into CASSSGAQDQYF. J is TRBJ2-5 and V is TRBV28; D not certain. CDR1 and CDR2 from the germline V gene are MDHEN and SYDVKM. The CDR3 is 12 residues long. The V end was cut by 4 bases, the J end by 10 bases, with 13 bases between.